This T cell receptor beta chain was recovered during a study of control samples from healthy donors and cancer patients. Per germline, CDR1 SNHLY and CDR2 FYNNEI. This CDR3 has 16 residues. Trimming cost V 8 bases and J 1 base; bases outside gene matches: 6. Some clones are missing from TCRdb's copy, which holds only in-frame ones; the method was immunoSEQ multiplex PCR. Among more than 110,000 clones listed, less than 90% were seen once. Sequenced input: blood. The genes are TRBV2 and TRBJ2-6, with 9 bases matching TRBD1. This clonotype was sampled from a woman between 25 and 40 years old in good health. The CDR3 protein is CASLRDRVSGANVLTF. The CDR3 region has the DNA TGTGCCAGCCTCCGGGACAGGGTATCTGGGGCCAACGTCCTGACTTTC.